These 8 T cell receptor beta chains were sequenced from one sample in a study of Graves' ophthalmopathy and Graves' hyperthyroidism. The sequenced template was RNA, covering the TCR beta CDR3 region. First-round RT-PCR with HTBI primers preceded a second-round multiplex PCR. TCRdb itself ran the multiplex PCR reads through MiXCR, one entry per CDR3 protein. The sample comprises 200,000 to 300,000 distinct CDR3 sequences, around 50% of which are singletons, and 40% to 55% rests with the top ten. The source material was peripheral blood. The receptors here all came from an adult man with Graves' ophthalmopathy.

This clonotype has just a few counts. The chain couples TRBV20-1 to TRBJ1-5; the D gene is possibly TRBD1 (5 bases). V was pared by 3 bases and J by 4 bases, with 10 bases between. The CDR3 has 13 residues. CDR1 DFQATT and CDR2 SNEGSKA come from the germline V gene (reference sequence). The CDR3 reads CSASRVGNQPQHF. In nucleotides, the CDR3 is TGCAGTGCTAGCAGGGTTGGTAATCAGCCCCAGCATTTT.

The chain combines TRBV18 with TRBJ2-7, with D maybe TRBD1 (6 bases). This CDR3 region has 13 residues. V lost 2 bases and J 5 bases, leaving 10 bases between the germline ends. Germline V lookup: CDR1 KGHSH, CDR2 LQKENI. The CDR3 DNA reads as TGTGCCAGCTCACCAGCCTCAGGGGACGAGCAGTACTTC. Translation: CASSPASGDEQYF.

There are a few counts of this clonotype. The chain uses TRBV7-8 and TRBJ2-5; the D gene is possibly TRBD2 (5 bases). Looked up from germline, CDR1 is SGHVS and CDR2 is FQNEAQ. Deletions cut 0 bases from V and 1 base from J, with 12 bases between. The CDR3 runs 16 residues. The CDR3 nucleotides are TGTGCCAGCAGCTTAGCGCGAAGACGGGGCCAAGAGACCCAGTACTTC. Translation gives CASSLARRRGQETQYF.

This clonotype showed up many times. This rearrangement joins TRBV2 to TRBJ2-5, with 8 positions matching TRBD1. Trimming at V came to 7 bases and at J to 2 bases, leaving 6 bases not matched to a gene. Germline V CDR1 and CDR2: SNHLY, FYNNEI. The CDR3 is 14 amino acids. The CDR3 DNA reads as TGTGCCAGCAAACAGGGGGGCAGGCAAGAGACCCAGTACTTC. Its protein is CASKQGGRQETQYF.

The chain carries TRBV9 and TRBJ1-1; D is possibly TRBD1 (6 bases). Germline-derived CDR1 and CDR2 are SGDLS and YYNGEE. The CDR3 runs to 14 residues. Between the trimmed V and J ends, which lost 2 bases and 6 bases, there was a span of 14 bases. The CDR3 region is CASSVLGGSAEAFF. The CDR3 nucleotides are TGTGCCAGCAGCGTGCTAGGGGGTTCGGCTGAAGCTTTCTTT.

The gene calls are TRBV20-1 and TRBJ1-5; D gene uncertain. Trimming took off 2 bases at V and 3 bases at J, with 11 bases between the two ends. The germline CDR1 and CDR2 sequences are DFQATT and SNEGSKA (reference sequence). The CDR3 extends over 14 amino acids. CDR3 sequence reads: CSARTGRFNQPQHF. The CDR3 nucleotides read TGCAGTGCTAGAACTGGACGGTTCAATCAGCCCCAGCATTTT.

This chain uses TRBV3-1 with TRBJ1-1; D uncertain. This CDR3 is 12 amino acids long. V was shortened by 5 bases and J by 6 bases, with 10 bases between the two germline ends. Germline CDR1 is LGHDT and CDR2 is YNNKEL (reference sequence). The CDR3: CASSGEVAEAFF. The CDR3 DNA follows: TGTGCCAGCAGCGGGGAGGTCGCTGAAGCTTTCTTT.

The genes are TRBV10-3 and TRBJ1-5; D is perhaps TRBD1 (6 bases). V lost 5 bases, J lost 6 bases, and 14 bases lay in between. Germline V gives CDR1 ENHRY, CDR2 SYGVKD. CDR3 size: 14 residues. In DNA form, the CDR3 reads TGTGCCATCAGTCCAACAGGGACGACTCAGCCCCAGCATTTT. Its translation is CAISPTGTTQPQHF.